The 14 T cell receptor beta chains given below trace back to one sample, sequenced in a study of human T cells and chemical hapten exposure (dated by TCRdb to the early 2020s). The method was RACE. TCRdb shows the sequencer as NextSeq 500. TCRdb ran its own pipeline on the public reads, namely fastp trimming at Q25 and MiXCR clone calling, and kept in-frame beta chains. Each CDR3 protein appears once, grouped with its most common genes and DNA. Here the sample has 75,000 to 95,000 distinct CDR3 sequences; 11% occur a single time. The ten largest clones capture 2.2% of the sample. This sample's time point label indicates: patch test 2, 6 weeks after DPC sensitization. According to the study, the label for this sample's treatment or condition signals: therapeutic diphenylcyclopropenone sensitization with weekly scalp DPC. Sequencing used whole blood, obtained in connection with sensitization to the hapten diphenylcyclopropenone (DPC). All receptors come from a man aged 35-49 years with alopecia areata. Some clones in this sample may be carry-over from other donors' samples.

This clonotype was picked up a small number of times. The chain is built from TRBV12-3 or TRBV12-4 and TRBJ2-1; 11 bases align to TRBD1. The V and J ends lost 5 bases and 15 bases, in that order; junction bases with no gene match: 15. The CDR3 totals 15 residues. The CDR3 region has the DNA TGTGCCAGCAGTCCCAGGGACAGGGGGTACAATAACATGTTCTTC. This encodes CASSPRDRGYNNMFF.

A few counts support this clonotype. The V and J genes are TRBV20-1 and TRBJ2-5; TRBD2 matches at 10 bases. The V and J ends lost 3 bases and 5 bases, in that order; junction bases with no gene match: 6. Germline lookup yields CDR1 DFQATT and CDR2 SNEGSKA (reference sequence). The CDR3 has 14 residues. The CDR3 nucleotides read TGCAGTGCTAGGCTAACGGGACTAGCGGAGACCCAGTACTTC. Protein sequence: CSARLTGLAETQYF.

This clonotype appeared many times. This sequence joins TRBV13 and TRBJ2-1; D perhaps matches TRBD2 (6 bases). Trimming shortened V by 5 bases and J by 3 bases, and 11 bases separated the two germline ends. Germline-derived CDR1 and CDR2 are PRHDT and FYEKMQ (reference sequence). CDR3 length: 14 amino acids. CDR3 sequence (DNA): TGTGCCAGCAGCCCTCGCGGGATCTACAATGAGCAGTTCTTC. It codes for CASSPRGIYNEQFF.

This clonotype turned up a few times. V is TRBV6-6 and J is TRBJ1-1; 8 bases align to TRBD1. Germline lookup yields CDR1 MNHNY and CDR2 SVGAGI (reference sequence). V dropped 5 bases and J dropped 0; count of bases not matched to a gene: 8. The length of the CDR3 is 16 residues. The CDR3 DNA is TGTGCCAGCAGTCGGGAGACAGGGGCTCTGAACACTGAAGCTTTCTTT. Its protein is CASSRETGALNTEAFF.

This clonotype was counted only a few times. The rearrangement joins TRBV2 to TRBJ2-7; 13 nucleotides agree with TRBD2. The CDR3 has 14 residues. In germline, CDR1 is SNHLY, CDR2 FYNNEI. Trimming cost V 8 bases and J 4 bases; bases outside gene matches: 5. The CDR3: CASGRTSGGYEQYF. CDR3 nucleotides: TGTGCCAGCGGGAGGACTAGCGGGGGTTACGAGCAGTACTTC.

This clonotype was recorded only once. This may arise from a read error, as a much more abundant clone is one base away. The V and J genes are TRBV5-4 and TRBJ1-1, with a possible D match to TRBD1 (5 bases). Germline CDR1 SGHNT, CDR2 YYREEE (reference sequence). Trimming took off 4 bases at V and 1 base at J, with 8 bases between the two ends. This CDR3 has 13 residues. The CDR3 bases are TGTGCCAGCAGCAAACAGGAGAACACTGAAGCTTTCTTT. Translation gives CASSKQENTEAFF.

The V call is TRBV10-3, the J call TRBJ2-1, with D perhaps being TRBD1 or TRBD2 (6 bases each). Per the germline V gene, CDR1 is ENHRY and CDR2 is SYGVKD. Trimming took off 2 bases at V and 7 bases at J, with 9 bases between the two ends. The CDR3 is 13 amino acids. The CDR3 bases are TGTGCCATCAGTGAGACAGGGAGGAATGAGCAGTTCTTC. It translates to CAISETGRNEQFF.

There are a few counts of this clonotype. This chain links TRBV24-1 with TRBJ2-2; perhaps TRBD2 as D (5 bases). CDR3 length equals 17 residues. The V end lost 1 base, the J end lost 5 bases, and 16 bases lay between the germline ends. Germline V gives CDR1 KGHDR, CDR2 SFDVKD. In nucleotides, the CDR3 is TGTGCCACCAGTGATTTCGGGCTAGCTGGAAGGACCGGGGAGCTGTTTTTT. Protein sequence: CATSDFGLAGRTGELFF.

This clonotype was seen only a few times. The chain uses TRBV29-1 and TRBJ2-4, with a possible D match to TRBD1 (6 bases). Germline V gene data show CDR1 as SQVTM and CDR2 as ANQGSEA. V was trimmed by 0 bases and J by 9 bases, leaving 15 bases between them. This CDR3 has 14 residues. This CDR3 reads CSVEDRGGSGIQYF. The CDR3 nucleotides are TGCAGCGTTGAAGATCGAGGGGGTTCGGGCATTCAGTACTTC.

This clonotype was seen a handful of times. The chain is built from TRBV12-3 or TRBV12-4 and TRBJ2-3, with unresolved D. V was cut by 3 bases and J by 6 bases, with 13 bases left in between. The CDR3 is 14 amino acids. CDR3 residues: CASSLRPPRDTQYF. The CDR3 nucleotides are TGTGCCAGCAGTTTGAGGCCCCCAAGGGATACGCAGTATTTT.

The V gene is TRBV6-2 or TRBV6-3, the J gene TRBJ2-2; D is uncertain. The V and J ends lost 8 bases and 4 bases respectively, with 5 bases between them. This CDR3 has 11 amino acids. Germline V lookup: CDR1 MNHEY, CDR2 SVGEGT. CDR3 loop: CASHLTGELFF. The CDR3 DNA follows: TGTGCCAGCCACCTCACCGGGGAGCTGTTTTTT.

This clonotype was observed a handful of times. This chain uses TRBV27 with TRBJ2-7; 9 bases fit TRBD2. The V gene end was trimmed by 1 base and the J gene end by 0 bases; junction bases not matched to a gene: 10. This CDR3 comprises 18 residues. In germline, CDR1 is MNHEY, CDR2 SMNVEV (reference sequence). The CDR3 loop is CASSLYQTISGSSYEQYF. Here the CDR3 DNA reads TGTGCCAGCAGTTTATATCAGACCATTAGCGGGAGCTCCTACGAGCAGTACTTC.

In this sample, this clonotype turned up many times. The rearrangement links TRBV6-5 to TRBJ1-1, with 7 positions matching TRBD1. J gave up 3 bases and V 5 bases, and 12 bases lay outside the gene matches. Germline V gives CDR1 MNHEY, CDR2 SVGAGI. CDR3 length: 16 amino acids. CDR3 bases: TGTGCCAGCAGTGCCCGGGGACAGACAGCTTACACTGAAGCTTTCTTT. Encoded protein: CASSARGQTAYTEAFF.

The table lists this clonotype with many counts. This chain connects TRBV7-2 to TRBJ1-5, with 9 nucleotides matching TRBD1. V gave up 2 bases and J gave up 7 bases; unmatched junction bases: 9. The germline V gene has CDR1 SGHTA and CDR2 FQGNSA. The CDR3 length is 16 residues. In DNA, the CDR3 is TGTGCCAGCAGCTTACGCGGACAGGGGTCGGGACAGCCCCAGCATTTT. Translated: CASSLRGQGSGQPQHF.